Below are 23 T cell receptor beta chains sequenced from a single sample in a study of T cell clones after liver transplantation. The table came from immunoSEQ multiplex PCR; TCRdb's copy has only in-frame clones and leaves some out. The table lists over 55,000 clones, 70% of them singletons, with 2.5% to 3% in the top ten. The material was CD4+ T cells from blood, obtained at the approximately 16-month timepoint. These receptor sequences come from a human patient who received a liver transplant. Some T cells may have come from the graft donor.

This chain joins TRBV16 and TRBJ2-2; possibly TRBD2 for D (6 bases). The CDR3 is 15 residues long. The V end was cut by 0 bases, the J end by 3 bases, with 8 bases between. Germline CDR1 and CDR2: KGHSY and FQNENV. For the CDR3, the DNA is TGTGCCAGCAGCCAATCAGGGAGGTACACCGGGGAGCTGTTTTTT. Its protein is CASSQSGRYTGELFF.

This chain connects TRBV4-3 to TRBJ1-5; D is undetermined. The CDR3 length is 14 residues. The V end lost 0 bases, the J end lost 6 bases, and 9 bases lay between the germline ends. CDR1 LGHNA and CDR2 YSLEER come from the germline V gene. The DNA of the CDR3 is TGCGCCAGCAGCCAAGATGTGGGGAGTCAGCCCCAGCATTTT. This gives the protein CASSQDVGSQPQHF.

The chain joins TRBV29-1 to TRBJ2-2, with D unclear. This CDR3 is 14 amino acids long. V gave up 6 bases and J gave up 2 bases, with 13 bases separating them. From germline, CDR1 is SQVTM and CDR2 ANQGSEA. The CDR3 reads CSVLSISNTGELFF. The CDR3 nucleotides read TGCAGCGTCCTTTCAATCAGCAACACCGGGGAGCTGTTTTTT.

The chain recombines TRBV19 with TRBJ2-1; D may be TRBD1 (5 bases). The CDR3 sequence is 14 residues long. Trimming stripped 4 bases from V and 9 bases from J, with 16 bases between. CDR1 is LNHDA, CDR2 SQIVND, per germline (reference sequence). As DNA, the CDR3 is TGTGCCAGTAGTAGAACAGGTGGGTCTCGTGAGCAGTTCTTC. This translates into CASSRTGGSREQFF.

Only a few counts were recorded for this clone. The rearrangement joins TRBV2 to TRBJ2-7, with TRBD1 as a possible D gene (5 bases). The germline V gene has CDR1 SNHLY and CDR2 FYNNEI. The CDR3 loop spans 12 amino acids. The V and J ends lost 2 bases and 3 bases respectively, with 5 bases between them. The CDR3 loop is CASSEQGYEQYF. The CDR3 DNA reads TGTGCCAGCAGTGAACAGGGCTACGAGCAGTACTTC.

The chain joins TRBV27 to TRBJ2-3; possibly TRBD1 or TRBD2 for D (5 bases each). This CDR3 region has 11 residues. V shed 8 bases and J shed 11 bases, with 14 bases lying between them. Germline CDR1 and CDR2: MNHEY and SMNVEV (reference sequence). The CDR3 sequence: CASSGAQGQYF. The CDR3 coding sequence is TGTGCCAGCTCCGGGGCGCAGGGGCAGTATTTT.

V and J are TRBV5-6 and TRBJ1-5; D not resolved. V was shortened by 5 bases and J by 6 bases, with 12 bases between the two germline ends. The germline CDR1 and CDR2 sequences are SGHDT and YYEEEE. CDR3 length: 13 residues. The CDR3 nucleotides are TGTGCCAGCAGTCCCCAGAGGAGTCAGCCCCAGCATTTT. It yields the protein CASSPQRSQPQHF.

V and J are TRBV6-1 and TRBJ1-2, with 7 bases identical to TRBD1. The CDR3 runs 13 residues. The V gene end was trimmed by 7 bases and the J gene end by 2 bases; junction bases not matched to a gene: 4. Germline V CDR1 and CDR2: MNHNS, SASEGT. CDR3 nucleotide sequence: TGTGCCAGCACAGGGGGGCTCAACTATGGCTACACCTTC. Its translation is CASTGGLNYGYTF.

This clone came up once. The V and J genes are TRBV2 and TRBJ2-1, with D unclear. The length of the CDR3 is 14 residues. Trimming took 6 bases from V and 9 from J, leaving 18 bases between them. Germline-derived CDR1 and CDR2 are SNHLY and FYNNEI. The CDR3 region is CASSAKQTTGEQFF. The CDR3 nucleotides read TGTGCCAGCAGCGCAAAACAGACGACCGGTGAGCAGTTCTTC.

The gene calls are TRBV10-2 and TRBJ2-7; D perhaps matches TRBD1 (5 bases). Per germline, CDR1 WSHSY and CDR2 SAAADI. This CDR3 has 13 amino acids. The V end lost 6 bases, the J end lost 5 bases, and 14 bases lay between the germline ends. The CDR3, as DNA: TGCGCCAGCAGAAGTAGGGGTTCCCACGAGCAGTACGTC. This gives the protein CASRSRGSHEQYV.

The V gene is TRBV28, the J gene TRBJ1-3; no definite D call. Per germline, CDR1 MDHEN and CDR2 SYDVKM. Trimming took 5 bases from V and 1 from J, leaving 12 bases between them. The CDR3 has 15 residues. For the CDR3, the DNA is TGTGCCAGCAGTACGACCGGAAGATCTGGAAACACCATATATTTT. Amino acids: CASSTTGRSGNTIYF.

V and J are TRBV5-4 and TRBJ2-2, with D tentatively TRBD1 (5 bases). Per the germline V gene, CDR1 is SGHNT and CDR2 is YYREEE (reference sequence). CDR3 size: 13 residues. V lost 1 base to trimming and J lost 7 bases, with 8 bases between them. The CDR3: CASSLWGNGELFF. CDR3 sequence (DNA): TGTGCCAGCAGCTTGTGGGGCAACGGGGAGCTGTTTTTT.

V gene TRBV28 combines with J gene TRBJ1-4; no firm D call. This CDR3 is 15 amino acids long. Looked up from germline, CDR1 is MDHEN and CDR2 is SYDVKM. V lost 1 base, J lost 3 bases, and 9 bases lay in between. The CDR3 DNA sequence: TGTGCCAGCAGTTTATTCCGGTTGGCTAATGAAAAACTGTTTTTT. This encodes CASSLFRLANEKLFF.

The CDR3 DNA follows: TGCGCCAGCAGCCGTGCAATTTATGCTAACTATGGCTACACCTTC. Translating gives CASSRAIYANYGYTF. The chain has TRBV23-1 and TRBJ1-2; D is ambiguous. TRBV23-1 is an ORF; its function is uncertain. This CDR3 is built from 15 residues. With 6 bases removed from V and 0 bases from J, the gap between germline ends came to 14 bases.

The chain employs TRBV7-6 and TRBJ2-7, with 10 positions matching TRBD2. The V gene end was trimmed by 0 bases and the J gene end by 4 bases; junction bases not matched to a gene: 0. Germline V gene lookup returns CDR1 SGHVS and CDR2 FNYEAQ. The CDR3 consists of 14 residues. This CDR3 reads CASSLASGGYEQYF. The CDR3 DNA reads TGTGCCAGCAGCTTAGCTAGCGGGGGGTACGAGCAGTACTTC.

The chain employs TRBV29-1 and TRBJ1-1; D gene ambiguous. The CDR3 extends over 12 amino acids. Germline CDR1 and CDR2: SQVTM and ANQGSEA. The V end was cut by 3 bases, the J end by 7 bases, with 12 bases between. For the CDR3, the DNA is TGCAGCGTTGATTTGGCGGGGAATGAAGCTTTCTTT. Translated: CSVDLAGNEAFF.

This sequence joins TRBV7-2 and TRBJ2-1; either TRBD1 or TRBD2 may fit D (7 bases each). Trimming pared 0 bases from V and 6 bases from J, leaving 15 bases between. Germline assignment: CDR1 SGHTA and CDR2 FQGNSA. The CDR3 spans 16 residues. The CDR3 loop reads CASSLAGRGLSNEQFF. DNA for the CDR3: TGTGCCAGCAGCTTAGCTGGGAGGGGGCTATCCAATGAGCAGTTCTTC.

The V and J genes are TRBV27 and TRBJ1-2; D remains unclear. Trimming stripped 5 bases from V and 2 bases from J, with 9 bases between. CDR1 is MNHEY and CDR2 is SMNVEV in the germline V gene (reference sequence). This CDR3 has 13 amino acids. For the CDR3, the DNA is TGTGCCAGCAGTCAACGGTTAAACTATGGCTACACCTTC. This gives the protein CASSQRLNYGYTF.

This clone has just a few counts. The V gene is TRBV7-8, the J gene TRBJ2-2, with TRBD1 matching over 8 bases. The CDR3 is 16 residues long. V lost 7 bases to trimming and J lost 6 bases; unmatched junction nucleotides: 13. Germline assignment: CDR1 SGHVS and CDR2 FQNEAQ. CDR3 sequence (DNA): TGTGCCAGCACCCCCCGCCAGGACAGGGTCGCCGGGGAGCTGTTTTTT. This sequence encodes CASTPRQDRVAGELFF.

The chain employs TRBV5-6 and TRBJ1-5; D not certain. The germline V gene encodes CDR1 SGHDT and CDR2 YYEEEE. CDR3 length: 16 amino acids. V lost 4 bases and J 1 base, leaving 15 bases between the germline ends. In DNA form, the CDR3 reads TGTGCCAGCAGCCCATACAGAGAGAGGAGCAATCAGCCCCAGCATTTT. It codes for CASSPYRERSNQPQHF.

In its sample, this clone is medium-sized. V and J are TRBV14 and TRBJ2-5, with a possible D match to TRBD1 (6 bases). CDR1 SGHDN and CDR2 FVKESK come from the germline V gene. There are 15 residues in the CDR3. The germline V and J ends were trimmed by 4 bases and 3 bases, with 15 bases remaining between them. The chain's CDR3 is CASSPKQGIEETQYF. CDR3 nucleotide sequence: TGTGCCAGCAGCCCAAAGCAGGGGATAGAAGAGACCCAGTACTTC.

A note on this clone: Other DNA sequences of this sample code for an identical CDR3. V gene TRBV2 combines with J gene TRBJ1-2, with D unclear. Trimming took off 2 bases at V and 4 bases at J, with 8 bases between the two ends. The germline gives CDR1 SNHLY, CDR2 FYNNEI. This CDR3 is built from 13 residues. DNA for the CDR3: TGTGCCAGCAGTGAACGCCAGGTCTATGGCTACACCTTC. The encoded protein is CASSERQVYGYTF.

The rearrangement joins TRBV5-6 to TRBJ2-2, with D maybe TRBD1 (5 bases). Germline V lookup: CDR1 SGHDT, CDR2 YYEEEE. V was clipped by 1 base and J by 3 bases, with 10 bases between them. The CDR3 has 15 residues. The CDR3 region is CASSLPARDTGELFF. The DNA of the CDR3 is TGTGCCAGCAGCTTGCCTGCCAGGGACACCGGGGAGCTGTTTTTT.